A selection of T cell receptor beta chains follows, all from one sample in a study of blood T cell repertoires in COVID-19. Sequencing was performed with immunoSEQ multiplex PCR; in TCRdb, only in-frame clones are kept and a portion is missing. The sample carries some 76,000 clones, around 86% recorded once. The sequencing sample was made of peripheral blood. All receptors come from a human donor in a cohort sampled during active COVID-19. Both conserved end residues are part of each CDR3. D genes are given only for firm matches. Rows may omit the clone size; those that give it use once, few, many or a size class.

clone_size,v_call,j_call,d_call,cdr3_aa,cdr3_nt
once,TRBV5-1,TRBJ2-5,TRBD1,CASSAGQGAQETQYF,TGCGCCAGCAGCGCAGGGCAGGGGGCTCAAGAGACCCAGTACTTC
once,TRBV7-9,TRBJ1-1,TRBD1,CASSLGQRNEAFF,TGTGCCAGCAGCTTGGGACAGCGAAATGAAGCTTTCTTT
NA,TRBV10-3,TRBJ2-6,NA,CAISESTNSVLTF,TGTGCCATCAGTGAGTCGACAAATTCCGTCCTGACTTTC
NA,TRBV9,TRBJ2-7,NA,CASSVDGFQGEQYF,TGTGCCAGCAGCGTAGACGGGTTCCAGGGCGAGCAGTACTTC
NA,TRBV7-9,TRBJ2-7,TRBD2,CASSGTSAPEQYF,TGTGCCAGCAGCGGGACTAGCGCTCCCGAGCAGTACTTC
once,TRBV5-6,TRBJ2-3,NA,CASSFRFDTQYF,TGTGCCAGCAGCTTCAGGTTTGATACGCAGTATTTT
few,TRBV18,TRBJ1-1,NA,CASSPPHSAEAFF,TGTGCCAGCTCACCACCCCATAGCGCTGAAGCTTTCTTT
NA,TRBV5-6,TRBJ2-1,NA,CASSLEGGNEQFF,TGTGCCAGCAGCTTGGAGGGAGGCAATGAGCAGTTCTTC
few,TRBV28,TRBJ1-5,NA,CASSSEGRGNSNQPQHF,TGTGCCAGCAGTTCCGAGGGGCGGGGGAATAGCAATCAGCCCCAGCATTTT
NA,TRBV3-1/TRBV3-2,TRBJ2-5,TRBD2,CASSQPGTGLASGETQYF,TGTGCCAGCAGCCAACCAGGGACGGGACTAGCGAGCGGGGAGACCCAGTACTTC
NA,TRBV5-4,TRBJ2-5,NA,CASSPTGGGKTQYF,TGTGCCAGCAGCCCTACAGGGGGAGGGAAGACCCAGTACTTC
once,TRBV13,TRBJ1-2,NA,CASSGPGGRRGYTF,TGTGCCAGCAGCGGCCCCGGGGGAAGGAGGGGCTACACCTTC
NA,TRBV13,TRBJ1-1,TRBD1,CASSFLLTGGGGNTEAFF,TGTGCCAGCAGCTTCCTCCTGACAGGGGGAGGTGGGAACACTGAAGCTTTCTTT
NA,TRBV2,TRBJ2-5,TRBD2,CASSDLLAETQYF,TGTGCCAGCAGTGATTTACTAGCGGAGACCCAGTACTTC
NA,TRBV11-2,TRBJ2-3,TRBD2,CASSFSGGTDTQYF,TGTGCCAGCAGCTTTAGCGGGGGCACAGATACGCAGTATTTT
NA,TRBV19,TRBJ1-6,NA,CASSIGWSSPLHF,TGTGCCAGTAGTATCGGGTGGAGTTCACCCCTCCACTTT
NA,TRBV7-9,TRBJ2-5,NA,CASSLVPEIQETQYF,TGTGCCAGCAGCTTAGTGCCGGAGATCCAAGAGACCCAGTACTTC
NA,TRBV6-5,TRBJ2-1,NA,CATSPRSSYNEQFF,TGTGCCACCTCTCCGCGGAGCTCCTACAATGAGCAGTTCTTC
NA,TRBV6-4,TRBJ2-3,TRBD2,CASSAVAGGGTDTQYF,TGTGCCAGCAGTGCCGTAGCGGGGGGCGGCACAGATACGCAGTATTTT
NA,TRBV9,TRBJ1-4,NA,CASSPSGQWWNEKLFF,TGTGCCAGCAGCCCCTCGGGACAATGGTGGAATGAAAAACTGTTTTTT
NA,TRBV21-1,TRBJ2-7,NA,CAWGSGGTSSYEQYF,TGTGCCTGGGGCAGCGGGGGGACAAGCTCCTACGAGCAGTACTTC
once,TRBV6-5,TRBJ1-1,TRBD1,CASETTGGETEAFF,TGTGCCAGCGAAACTACAGGGGGAGAAACTGAAGCTTTCTTT
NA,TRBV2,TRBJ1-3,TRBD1,CASRTAGGSGNTIYF,TGTGCCAGCAGGACGGCAGGGGGCAGTGGAAACACCATATATTTT
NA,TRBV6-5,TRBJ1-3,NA,CASFRSTIYF,TGTGCCAGCTTTAGAAGCACCATATATTTT
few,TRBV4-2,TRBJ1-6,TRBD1,CASSQPTGGNNSPLHF,TGTGCCAGCAGCCAACCGACAGGGGGCAATAATTCACCCCTCCACTTT
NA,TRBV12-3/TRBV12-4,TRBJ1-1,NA,CASSQTDTEAFF,TGTGCCAGCAGTCAGACAGACACTGAAGCTTTCTTT
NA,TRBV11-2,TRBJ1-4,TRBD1,CASSPGQGPTNEKLFF,TGTGCCAGCAGCCCGGGACAGGGGCCAACTAATGAAAAACTGTTTTTT
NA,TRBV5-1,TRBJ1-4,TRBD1,CASSSGQGKEKLFF,TGCGCCAGCAGCTCGGGACAGGGCAAGGAAAAACTGTTTTTT
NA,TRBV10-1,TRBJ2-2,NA,CASSDRARVDTGELFF,TGCGCCAGCAGTGATCGGGCCAGGGTCGACACCGGGGAGCTGTTTTTT
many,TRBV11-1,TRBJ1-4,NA,CASSLIRGEKLFF,TGTGCCAGCAGCTTAATCCGAGGCGAAAAACTGTTTTTT
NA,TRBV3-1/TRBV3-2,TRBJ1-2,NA,CASSPAPPAGLFGYTF,TGTGCCAGCAGCCCAGCCCCCCCGGCAGGTTTGTTCGGCTACACCTTC
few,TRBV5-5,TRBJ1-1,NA,CASSLSPNTEAFF,TGTGCCAGCAGCCTGAGTCCGAACACTGAAGCTTTCTTT
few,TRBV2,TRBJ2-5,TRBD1,CASIWTGPETQYF,TGTGCCAGCATTTGGACAGGCCCCGAGACCCAGTACTTC
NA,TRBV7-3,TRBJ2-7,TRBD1,CASSPQQGLEQYF,TGTGCCAGCAGCCCTCAACAGGGGCTCGAGCAGTACTTC
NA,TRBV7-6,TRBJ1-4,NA,CASSLGVRSNEKLFF,TGTGCCAGCAGTCTAGGAGTAAGATCTAATGAAAAACTGTTTTTT
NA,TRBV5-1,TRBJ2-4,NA,CASSPGLENIQYF,TGCGCCAGCAGCCCTGGACTGGAAAACATTCAGTACTTC
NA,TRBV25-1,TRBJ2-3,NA,CASSEPQGTDTQYF,TGTGCCAGCAGTGAACCACAGGGAACAGATACGCAGTATTTT
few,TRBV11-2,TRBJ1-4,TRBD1,CASSFGTGKREKLFF,TGTGCCAGCAGCTTCGGGACAGGGAAGAGGGAAAAACTGTTTTTT
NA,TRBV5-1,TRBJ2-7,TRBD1,CASSIRQGAYEQYF,TGCGCCAGCAGCATAAGGCAGGGGGCCTACGAGCAGTACTTC
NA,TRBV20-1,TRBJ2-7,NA,CSASSYEQYF,TGCAGTGCTAGCAGCTACGAGCAGTACTTC
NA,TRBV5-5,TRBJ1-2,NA,CASSLAPGTNYGYTF,TGTGCCAGCAGCTTGGCCCCAGGGACTAACTATGGCTACACCTTC
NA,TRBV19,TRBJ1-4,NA,CASSTETRATNEKLFF,TGTGCCAGTAGTACAGAGACTCGTGCAACTAATGAAAAACTGTTTTTT
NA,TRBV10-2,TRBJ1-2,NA,CASSESTLEVYGYTF,TGCGCCAGCAGTGAGTCGACTCTGGAGGTCTATGGCTACACCTTC
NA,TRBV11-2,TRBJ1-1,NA,CASSLGNGDTEAFF,TGTGCCAGCAGCTTAGGAAACGGGGACACTGAAGCTTTCTTT
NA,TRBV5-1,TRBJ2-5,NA,CASSFNQEETQYF,TGCGCCAGCAGCTTTAATCAGGAAGAGACCCAGTACTTC
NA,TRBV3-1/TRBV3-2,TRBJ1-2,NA,CASSQGVGDGYTF,TGTGCCAGCAGCCAAGGCGTGGGCGATGGCTACACCTTC